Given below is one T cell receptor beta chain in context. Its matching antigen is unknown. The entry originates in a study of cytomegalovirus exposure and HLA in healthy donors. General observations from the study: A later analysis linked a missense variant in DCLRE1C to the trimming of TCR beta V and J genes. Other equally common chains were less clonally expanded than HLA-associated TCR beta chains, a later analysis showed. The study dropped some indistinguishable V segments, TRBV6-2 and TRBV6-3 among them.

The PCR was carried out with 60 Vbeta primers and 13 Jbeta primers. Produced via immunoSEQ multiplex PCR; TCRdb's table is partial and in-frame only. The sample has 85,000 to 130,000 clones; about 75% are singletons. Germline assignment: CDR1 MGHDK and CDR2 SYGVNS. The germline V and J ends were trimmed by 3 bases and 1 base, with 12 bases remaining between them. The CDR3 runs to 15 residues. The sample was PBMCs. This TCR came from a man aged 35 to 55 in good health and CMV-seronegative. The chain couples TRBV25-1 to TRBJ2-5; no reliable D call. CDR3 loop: CASSDTKTPQETQYF. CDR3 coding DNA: TGTGCCAGCAGTGACACTAAAACGCCCCAAGAGACCCAGTACTTC.